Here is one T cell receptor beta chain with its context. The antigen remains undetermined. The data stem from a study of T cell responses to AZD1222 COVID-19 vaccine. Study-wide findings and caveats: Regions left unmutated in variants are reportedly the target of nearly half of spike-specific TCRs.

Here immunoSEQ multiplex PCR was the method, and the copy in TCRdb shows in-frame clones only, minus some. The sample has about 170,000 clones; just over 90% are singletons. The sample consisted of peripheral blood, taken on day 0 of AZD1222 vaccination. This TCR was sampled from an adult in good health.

Here the CDR3 DNA reads TGTGCCAGCAGTTTAGGACACCCGGGCGGGGAGCTGTTTTTT. This encodes CASSLGHPGGELFF. The chain is built from TRBV27 and TRBJ2-2, with D perhaps matching TRBD1 (5 bases). Per germline, CDR1 MNHEY and CDR2 SMNVEV (reference sequence). The CDR3 is 14 residues long. V was cut by 2 bases and J by 7 bases, with 11 bases left in between.